This T cell receptor (beta chain) was obtained from a study of regulatory T cells listed by TCRdb under 2018. Background for the entire study: The study compared T-cell receptor beta repertoires of sorted regulatory, conventional CD4+ and CD8+ T cells in CD3G-deficient patients with those in healthy controls.

All CD3G-deficient patients had evidence of autoimmunity, which was more severe in two of the patients. At testing, patients were between 2 and 39 years old and showed lower naive and higher memory CD4+ and CD8+ T-cell proportions. Six individuals with CD3G deficiency were included in the patient group. An international network of physicians across the United States, Europe and Asia provided the patient samples and clinical data. Ficoll density separation was used to isolate peripheral blood mononuclear cells. CD3+ CD8+ CD4- T cells were isolated on a FACSAria cell sorter. CDR1 and CDR2 are drawn from the germline V gene (reference sequence): LNHDA, SQIVND. From its cysteine to its phenylalanine, the CDR3 spans 13 amino acids. Only the CDR3 portion is preserved as DNA: 39 bases, with reading frame beginning at the first base. V loses 9 bases at its end and J loses 5 bases; junction bases beyond the gene matches: 8.

The paper's findings and limits, for the study overall: Patient repertoires showed restricted unique TRB V-J pairs and skewed V and J gene usage, most marked in regulatory T cells. CD8+ T cells from patients showed a nonsignificant trend toward lower Shannon entropy than control CD8+ cells.

The multiplex PCR relied on 52 forward TRBV primers and 13 reverse TRBJ primers, and amplification bias was corrected through assay-based and computational methods. Rearranged TRB loci were amplified from genomic DNA by multiplex PCR within the immunoSEQ assay. Sequencing of the TRB amplicons was done on an Illumina HiSeq platform. From the authors' description of their analysis: Custom algorithms error-filtered the raw sequences and aligned the raw sequences to reference gene sequences, after which the immunoSEQ online tools were used for analysis. Productive and nonproductive TRB rearrangement frequencies were evaluated among both unique and total sequences. Hydrophobicity and amino acid composition of residues 6 and 7 within the TRB CDR3 were used to estimate the potential for self-reactivity. Groups were compared by t tests, Mann-Whitney tests or two-way ANOVA performed in Prism software. Here the immuneACCESS table is served through TCRdb, limited to in-frame sequences with V and J called. Missing clones are a known gap in these copies; in checked studies unresolved V genes cover under half, and the rest lacks a known reason. V and J calls and clone size are given by that table; D and trimming were obtained from the DNA. In all, the sample holds more than 1,500 clones, and about 66% of those were seen once. Less than 40% of the sample comes from the top ten.

A note on this clone: Its target antigen remains unknown. Base qualities are not at hand, and no much larger clone is one base apart.

The rearranged chain carries TRBV19 and TRBJ1-2; 8 of the junction bases match TRBD1. Input material: CD8+ T cells sorted from blood. The clonotype originates from a person aged 30-39 years with CD3G deficiency. In nucleotides, the sequence is TGTGCCAGCTCGGGACAGGACAGTTATGGCTACACCTTC. This translates into CASSGQDSYGYTF.